The present TCR beta chain was sequenced within a study of blood T cell repertoires in COVID-19. Data came from immunoSEQ multiplex PCR; TCRdb stores just in-frame clones and leaves some out. The table shows 150,000 to 200,000 clones, with roughly four fifths occurring only once. The germline V gene has CDR1 SGHNT and CDR2 YENEEA. V shed 4 bases, J shed 5 bases, and the junction held 14 bases outside the gene matches. The length of the CDR3 is 17 residues. This chain uses TRBV11-3 with TRBJ2-1; 7 nucleotides match TRBD2. This TCR derives from a man in his 70s with active or convalescent COVID-19. Sequencing was done on a sample of peripheral blood. The CDR3 spells CASSWGRGGRSDNEQFF. The DNA for the CDR3 is TGTGCCAGCAGCTGGGGTCGGGGAGGGAGGTCGGACAATGAGCAGTTCTTC.